This T cell receptor beta chain was recorded in a study of T cells in Graves' hyperthyroidism and ophthalmopathy. The investigators amplified TCR beta CDR3 regions from RNA transcripts. First-round RT-PCR with HTBI primers amplified the TCR CDR3 region. In TCRdb, the multiplex PCR reads were re-called with MiXCR into one record per CDR3 protein. The table records hundreds of thousands of distinct CDR3 sequences, approximately 18% of them present only once. CDR1 SNHLY and CDR2 FYNNEI come from the germline V gene. V lost 2 bases, J lost 8 bases, and 9 bases stayed unmatched. The CDR3 loop spans 15 amino acids. This clonotype has a count of ten or more.

Input material: blood. This chain uses TRBV2 with TRBJ2-3; 8 bases map to TRBD2. This receptor was obtained from a man aged 45 to 65 with Graves' ophthalmopathy. The CDR3, as DNA: TGTGCCAGCAGTGAAACTGCGGCGGGAGGTGGTACGCAGTATTTT. Amino acid sequence: CASSETAAGGGTQYF.